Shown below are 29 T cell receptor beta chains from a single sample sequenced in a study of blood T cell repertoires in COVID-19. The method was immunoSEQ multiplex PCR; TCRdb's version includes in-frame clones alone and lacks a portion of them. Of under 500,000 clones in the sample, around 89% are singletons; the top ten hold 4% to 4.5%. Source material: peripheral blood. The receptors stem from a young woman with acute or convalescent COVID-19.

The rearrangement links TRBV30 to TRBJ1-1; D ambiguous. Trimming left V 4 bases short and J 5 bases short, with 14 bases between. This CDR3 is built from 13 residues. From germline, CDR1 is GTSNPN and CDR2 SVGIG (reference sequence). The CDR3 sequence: CAWKRAEGTEAFF. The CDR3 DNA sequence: TGTGCCTGGAAGAGGGCCGAAGGTACTGAAGCTTTCTTT.

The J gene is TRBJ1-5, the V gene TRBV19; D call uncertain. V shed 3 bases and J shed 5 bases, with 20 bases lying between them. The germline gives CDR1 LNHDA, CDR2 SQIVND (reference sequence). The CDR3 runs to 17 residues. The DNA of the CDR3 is TGTGCCAGTAGTATGGAGCGCAGAGGAGGCCTCGATCAGCCCCAGCATTTT. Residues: CASSMERRGGLDQPQHF. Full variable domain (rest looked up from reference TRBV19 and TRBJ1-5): DGGITQSPKYLFRKEGQNVTLSCEQNLNHDAMYWYRQDPGQGLRLIYYSQIVNDFQKGDIAEGYSVSREKKESFPLTVTSAQKNPTAFYLCASSMERRGGLDQPQHFGDGTRLSIL.

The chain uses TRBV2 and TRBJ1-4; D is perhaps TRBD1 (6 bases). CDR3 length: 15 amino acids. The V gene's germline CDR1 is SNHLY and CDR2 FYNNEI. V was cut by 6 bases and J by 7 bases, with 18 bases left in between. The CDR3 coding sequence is TGTGCCAGCAGCGTTACGACAGGTCGAGGTGAAAAACTGTTTTTT. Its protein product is CASSVTTGRGEKLFF.

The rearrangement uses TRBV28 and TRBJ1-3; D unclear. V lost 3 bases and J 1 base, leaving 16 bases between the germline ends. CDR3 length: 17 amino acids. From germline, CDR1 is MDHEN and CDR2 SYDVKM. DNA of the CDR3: TGTGCCAGCAGTTTTCCCCGAGAGGTGATGTCTGGAAACACCATATATTTT. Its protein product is CASSFPREVMSGNTIYF.

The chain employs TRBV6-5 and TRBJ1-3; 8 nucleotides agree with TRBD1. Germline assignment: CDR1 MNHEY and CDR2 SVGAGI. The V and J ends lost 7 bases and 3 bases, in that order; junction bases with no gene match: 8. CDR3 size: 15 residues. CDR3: CASTPLQGGGNTIYF. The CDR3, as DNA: TGTGCCAGCACCCCACTACAGGGGGGTGGAAACACCATATATTTT.

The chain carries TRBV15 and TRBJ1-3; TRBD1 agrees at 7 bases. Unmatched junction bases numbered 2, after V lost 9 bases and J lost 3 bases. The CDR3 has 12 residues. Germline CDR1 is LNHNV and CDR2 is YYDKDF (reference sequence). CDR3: CATGQRGNTIYF. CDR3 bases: TGTGCCACGGGACAGCGTGGAAACACCATATATTTT.

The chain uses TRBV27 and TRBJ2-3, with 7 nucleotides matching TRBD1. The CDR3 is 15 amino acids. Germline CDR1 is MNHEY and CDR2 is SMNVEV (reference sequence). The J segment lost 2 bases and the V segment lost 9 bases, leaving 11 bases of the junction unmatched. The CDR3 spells CASSLLQGNTDTQYF. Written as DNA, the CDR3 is TGTGCCAGTTCATTGTTACAGGGGAACACAGATACGCAGTATTTT.

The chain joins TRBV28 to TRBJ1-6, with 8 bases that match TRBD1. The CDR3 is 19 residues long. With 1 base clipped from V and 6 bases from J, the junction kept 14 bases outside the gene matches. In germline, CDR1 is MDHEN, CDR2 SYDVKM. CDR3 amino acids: CASSLYRDRSFVGNSPLHF. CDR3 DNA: TGTGCCAGCAGTTTATACCGGGACAGGTCATTTGTCGGTAATTCACCCCTCCACTTT.

The CDR3 spells CASSPRTDYFSGNTIYF. As DNA, the CDR3 is TGTGCCAGCAGCCCCCGGACAGATTACTTCTCTGGAAACACCATATATTTT. The chain combines TRBV4-2 with TRBJ1-3; D possibly corresponds to TRBD1 (6 bases). The germline V gene encodes CDR1 LGHNA and CDR2 YNFKEQ. This CDR3 contains 17 residues. Deletions cut 4 bases from V and 0 bases from J, with 16 bases between.

As DNA, the CDR3 is TGTGCCAGCAGCTTAAGCCCGGGGGTAACAGATACGCAGTATTTT. It codes for CASSLSPGVTDTQYF. The V call is TRBV7-3, the J call TRBJ2-3; weak D call: TRBD2 (6 bases). This CDR3 is 15 amino acids long. Germline CDR1 and CDR2: SGHTA and FQGTGA. The germline V and J ends were trimmed by 1 base and 3 bases, with 11 bases remaining between them.

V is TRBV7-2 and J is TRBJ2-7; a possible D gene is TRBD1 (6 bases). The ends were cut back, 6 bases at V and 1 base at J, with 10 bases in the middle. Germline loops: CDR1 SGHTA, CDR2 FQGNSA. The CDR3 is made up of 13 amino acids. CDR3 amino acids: CASRYQGSYEQYF. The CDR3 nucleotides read TGTGCCAGCAGGTATCAGGGGTCCTACGAGCAGTACTTC.

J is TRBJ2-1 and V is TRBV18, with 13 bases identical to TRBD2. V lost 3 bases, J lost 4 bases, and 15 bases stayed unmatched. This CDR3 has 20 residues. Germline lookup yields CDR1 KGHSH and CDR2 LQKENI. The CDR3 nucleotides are TGTGCCAGCTCACCCCCCTATGGACTAGCGGGGGCCCTCCGATACAATGAGCAGTTCTTC. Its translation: CASSPPYGLAGALRYNEQFF.

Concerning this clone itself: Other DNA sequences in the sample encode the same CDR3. The CDR3 DNA reads as TGTGCCAGCAGCTTAGGCAGGGCTCAGCCCCAGCATTTT. It yields the protein CASSLGRAQPQHF. The rearrangement joins TRBV11-2 to TRBJ1-5, with TRBD1 as a possible D gene (5 bases). V shed 1 base and J shed 6 bases, with 7 bases lying between them. There are 13 residues in the CDR3. The V gene's germline CDR1 is SGHAT and CDR2 FQNNGV.

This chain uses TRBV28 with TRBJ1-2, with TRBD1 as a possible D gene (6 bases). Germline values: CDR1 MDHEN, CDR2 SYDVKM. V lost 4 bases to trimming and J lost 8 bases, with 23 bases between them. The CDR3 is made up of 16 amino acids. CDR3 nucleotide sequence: TGTGCCAGCAGTTCACCCGGGACAAACCTTAAAGCGGGCTACACCTTC. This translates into CASSSPGTNLKAGYTF.

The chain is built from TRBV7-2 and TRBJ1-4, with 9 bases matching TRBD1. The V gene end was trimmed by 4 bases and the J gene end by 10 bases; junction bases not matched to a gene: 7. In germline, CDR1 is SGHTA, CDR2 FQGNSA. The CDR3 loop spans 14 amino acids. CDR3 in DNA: TGTGCCAGCAGCTACCGGGACAGGGCGGGAAAACTGTTTTTT. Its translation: CASSYRDRAGKLFF.

CDR3 DNA sequence: TGTGCCACCAGTGATCGGGGACTAGCGGGGGGATCAATCCAAGAGACCCAGTACTTC. The encoded protein is CATSDRGLAGGSIQETQYF. The V and J genes are TRBV24-1 and TRBJ2-5, with 15 bases aligning to TRBD2. The V gene's germline CDR1 is KGHDR and CDR2 SFDVKD. Germline trimming cut 3 bases from V and 1 base from J; bases unmatched to any gene: 8. The CDR3 loop spans 19 amino acids.

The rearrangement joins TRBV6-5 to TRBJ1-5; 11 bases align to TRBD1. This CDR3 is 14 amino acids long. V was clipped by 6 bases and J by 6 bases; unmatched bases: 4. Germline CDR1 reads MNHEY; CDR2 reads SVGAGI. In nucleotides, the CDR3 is TGTGCCAGCAGGGACAGGGGGCGAGTTCAGCCCCAGCATTTT. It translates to CASRDRGRVQPQHF.

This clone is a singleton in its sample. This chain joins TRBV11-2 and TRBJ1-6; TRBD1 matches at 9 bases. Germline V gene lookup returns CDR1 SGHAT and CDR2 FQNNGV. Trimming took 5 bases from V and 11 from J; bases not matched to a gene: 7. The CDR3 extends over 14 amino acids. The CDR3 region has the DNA TGTGCCAGCAGCATCCGGGACAGGGCTACACCCCTCCACTTT. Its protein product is CASSIRDRATPLHF.

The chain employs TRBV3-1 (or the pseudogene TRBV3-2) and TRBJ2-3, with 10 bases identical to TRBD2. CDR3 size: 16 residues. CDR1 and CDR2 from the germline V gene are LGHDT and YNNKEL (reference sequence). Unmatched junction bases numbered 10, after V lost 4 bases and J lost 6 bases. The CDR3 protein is CASSRQPGLARDTQYF. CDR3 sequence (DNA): TGTGCCAGCAGCCGCCAACCGGGACTAGCGAGGGATACGCAGTATTTT.

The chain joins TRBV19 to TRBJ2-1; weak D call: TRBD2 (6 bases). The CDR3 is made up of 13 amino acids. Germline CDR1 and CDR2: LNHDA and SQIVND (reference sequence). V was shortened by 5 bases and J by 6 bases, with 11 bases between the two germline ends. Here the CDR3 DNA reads TGTGCCAGTAGTTCGGACTACCTCAATGAGCAGTTCTTC. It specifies CASSSDYLNEQFF.

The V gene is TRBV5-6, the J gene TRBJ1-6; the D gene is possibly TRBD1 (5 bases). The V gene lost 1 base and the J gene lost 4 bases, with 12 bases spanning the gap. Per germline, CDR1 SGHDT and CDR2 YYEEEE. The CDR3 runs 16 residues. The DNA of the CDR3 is TGTGCCAGCAGCTTGAGAGCAGGGAATTATAATTCACCCCTCCACTTT. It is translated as CASSLRAGNYNSPLHF.

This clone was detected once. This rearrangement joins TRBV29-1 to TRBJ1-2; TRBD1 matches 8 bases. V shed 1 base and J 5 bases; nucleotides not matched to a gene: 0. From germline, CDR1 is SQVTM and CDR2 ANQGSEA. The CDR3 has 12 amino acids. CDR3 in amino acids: CSVEGQGYGYTF. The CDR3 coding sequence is TGCAGCGTTGAAGGACAGGGGTATGGCTACACCTTC.

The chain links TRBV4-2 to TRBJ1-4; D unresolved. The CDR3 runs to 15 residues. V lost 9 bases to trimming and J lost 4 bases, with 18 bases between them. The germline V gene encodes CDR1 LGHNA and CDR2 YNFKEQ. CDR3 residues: CARKQWRRFNEKLFF. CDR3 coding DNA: TGTGCCAGGAAGCAGTGGAGGCGGTTTAATGAAAAACTGTTTTTT.

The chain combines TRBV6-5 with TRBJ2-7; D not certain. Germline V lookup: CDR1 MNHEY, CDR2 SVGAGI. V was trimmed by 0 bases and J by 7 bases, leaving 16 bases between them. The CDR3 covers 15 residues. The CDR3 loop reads CASSYSRLPFMEQYF. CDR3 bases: TGTGCCAGCAGTTACTCCCGACTCCCCTTTATGGAGCAGTACTTC.

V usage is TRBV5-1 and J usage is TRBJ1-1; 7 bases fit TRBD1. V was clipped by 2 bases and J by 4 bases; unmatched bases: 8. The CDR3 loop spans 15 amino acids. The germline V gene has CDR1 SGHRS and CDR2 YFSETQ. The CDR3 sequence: CASSFGDRVATEAFF. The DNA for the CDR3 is TGCGCCAGCAGCTTTGGCGACAGGGTGGCCACTGAAGCTTTCTTT.

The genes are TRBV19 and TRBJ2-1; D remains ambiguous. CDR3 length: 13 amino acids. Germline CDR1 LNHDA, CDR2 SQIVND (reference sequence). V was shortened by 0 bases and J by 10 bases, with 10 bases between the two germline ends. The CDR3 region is CASSIDNYGEQFF. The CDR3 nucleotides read TGTGCCAGTAGTATAGACAACTATGGCGAGCAGTTCTTC.

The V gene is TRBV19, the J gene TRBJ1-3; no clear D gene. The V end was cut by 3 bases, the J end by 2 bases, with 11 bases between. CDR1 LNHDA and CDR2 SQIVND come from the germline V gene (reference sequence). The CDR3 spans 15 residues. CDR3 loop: CASSISRSTGNTIYF. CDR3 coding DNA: TGTGCCAGTAGTATCTCCCGGTCTACTGGAAACACCATATATTTT.

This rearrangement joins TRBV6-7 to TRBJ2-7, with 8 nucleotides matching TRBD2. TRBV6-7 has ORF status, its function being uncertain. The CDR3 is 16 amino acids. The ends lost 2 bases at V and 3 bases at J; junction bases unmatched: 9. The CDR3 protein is CASSYSPGGYGYEQYF. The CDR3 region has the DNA TGTGCCAGCAGTTACAGCCCGGGGGGGTATGGCTACGAGCAGTACTTC.

CDR3 in DNA: TGCGCCAGCAGCCAAGCCATACAGAACACTGAAGCTTTCTTT. Translated, it gives CASSQAIQNTEAFF. The chain links TRBV4-1 to TRBJ1-1; D is unclear. Germline V lookup: CDR1 MGHRA, CDR2 YSYEKL. The CDR3 is 14 amino acids. Trimming removed 1 base at V and 1 base at J, with 7 bases between.